What follows are 23 T cell receptor delta chains derived from one specimen sequenced in a study of gamma-delta T cells after stem cell transplantation. TCRdb repeated clone calling on the RT-PCR reads with CATT. In the table there are some 2,000 delta-chain clones, about 1.1% of which are singletons. Sequencing was done on a sample of gamma-delta T cells. These receptors were obtained from a human donor. It is not recorded whose cells these are; they may come from a transplant donor.

This clone is medium-sized in the sample. The chain combines TRDV2 with TRDJ1; 13 bases agree with TRDD3. The CDR3 is made up of 23 amino acids. V dropped 5 bases and J dropped 4; count of bases not matched to a gene: 30. The germline V gene has CDR1 GEAIGNYY and CDR2 EKD. The CDR3 region has the DNA TGTGCCTGTGTTCCCTTGCCTTCCCTCCGACTGGGGGATACGAGGAGGATCGACGATAAACTCATCTTT. It translates to CACVPLPSLRLGDTRRIDDKLIF.

This clone is large (0.1 to 1%) in the sample. The same CDR3 is also encoded by other DNA sequences in this sample. The chain carries TRDV2 and TRDJ1, with TRDD3 identical over 13 bases. The V gene's germline CDR1 is GEAIGNYY and CDR2 EKD. The CDR3 is 21 amino acids. J gave up 3 bases and V 3 bases, and 21 bases lay outside the gene matches. CDR3 region: CACDPVRVGSTGGYAADKLIF. Here the CDR3 DNA reads TGTGCCTGTGACCCGGTTCGTGTTGGCAGTACTGGGGGATACGCGGCCGATAAACTCATCTTT.

With regard to this clone: This DNA's translation and the protein TCRdb lists, from a much larger clone, do not match at residue 5, likely due to a read error; the protein shown is translated from the DNA. This chain's CDR3 is CACDAVGDLLNTDKLIF. The CDR3 bases are TGTGCCTGTGACGCTGTAGGGGACCTCCTTAACACCGATAAACTCATCTTT. This chain links TRDV2 with TRDJ1, with D possibly TRDD3 on 5 matching bases. The germline CDR1 and CDR2 sequences are GEAIGNYY and EKD. The CDR3 sequence is 17 residues long. Between the trimmed V and J ends, which lost 3 bases and 0 bases, there was a span of 19 bases.

This clone is judged medium-sized. Other DNA variants within this sample encode the same CDR3. The chain uses TRDV2 and TRDJ1, with D possibly called TRDD2 or TRDD3 (8 bases each). This CDR3 spans 18 amino acids. Germline CDR1 reads GEAIGNYY; CDR2 reads EKD. The ends were cut back, 4 bases at V and 0 bases at J, with 23 bases in the middle. The CDR3 loop reads CACESLPKVGDHTDKLIF. CDR3 DNA sequence: TGTGCCTGTGAATCCCTTCCTAAAGTGGGGGATCACACCGATAAACTCATCTTT.

The table lists this clone with a few counts. The TCRdb protein, from a much larger clone, departs from this DNA's translation at residue 6, likely by read error; the protein shown derives from the DNA. The chain carries TRDV2 and TRDJ1; 12 nucleotides line up with TRDD3. With 0 bases clipped from V and 4 bases from J, the junction kept 8 bases outside the gene matches. The germline V gene encodes CDR1 GEAIGNYY and CDR2 EKD. This CDR3 comprises 17 residues. The DNA of the CDR3 is TGTGCCTGTGACACCATGAGTACTGGGGGATACAACGATAAACTCATCTTT. This translates into CACDTMSTGGYNDKLIF.

This clone was detected only a few times. The translation of this DNA and the TCRdb protein of a much larger clone differ at residue 8, probably owing to a read error; the protein shown here is translated from the DNA. CDR3 sequence (DNA): TGTGCCTGTGACACCGTGGGAATTGGGGTACACCCCACCGATAAACTCATCTTT. Encoded protein: CACDTVGIGVHPTDKLIF. The rearrangement uses TRDV2 and TRDJ1, with D possibly being TRDD3 (5 bases). V gave up 0 bases and J gave up 1 base, with 20 bases separating them. The length of the CDR3 is 18 residues. Per the germline V gene, CDR1 is GEAIGNYY and CDR2 is EKD.

This clone was counted between two and nine times. A much bigger clone sits one base away, suggesting this may be a read error. The rearrangement links TRDV1 to TRDJ1, with 9 bases fitting TRDD3. Germline assignment: CDR1 TSWWSYY and CDR2 QGS. The CDR3 is 20 amino acids. In nucleotides, the CDR3 is TGTGCTCTTGGGGATCATCCCGAGTGGACTGGGGGACCGTACACCGATAAACCCATCTTT. Its translation is CALGDHPEWTGGPYTDKPIF.

This clone ranks as large. Additional DNA sequences in this sample encode the identical CDR3. The CDR3 spells CACDILGDTGKLIF. The CDR3 nucleotides are TGTGCCTGTGACATCCTGGGGGATACGGGTAAACTCATCTTT. V gene TRDV2 combines with J gene TRDJ1, with TRDD3 identical over 12 bases. The ends lost 2 bases at V and 7 bases at J; junction bases unmatched: 4. From germline, CDR1 is GEAIGNYY and CDR2 EKD. The CDR3 totals 14 residues.

In its sample, this clone ranks as large. The rearrangement joins TRDV2 to TRDJ1; no firm D call. CDR1 is GEAIGNYY and CDR2 is EKD in the germline V gene. The length of the CDR3 is 15 residues. V was cut by 0 bases and J by 2 bases, with 12 bases left in between. The CDR3: CACDTVSPGTDKLIF. CDR3 nucleotides: TGTGCCTGTGACACCGTATCTCCGGGAACCGATAAACTCATCTTT.

This clone is labeled medium-sized. This chain uses TRDV2 with TRDJ1, with 13 bases aligning to TRDD3. The germline CDR1 and CDR2 sequences are GEAIGNYY and EKD. V shed 6 bases and J 0 bases; nucleotides not matched to a gene: 9. The CDR3 sequence is 17 residues long. CDR3 residues: CACNPLTGGYDTDKLIF. The CDR3 DNA reads as TGTGCCTGTAACCCCCTTACTGGGGGATACGACACCGATAAACTCATCTTT.

This clone was recorded a few times. This DNA's translation differs at residue 4 from TCRdb's protein, which comes from a much larger clone; a read error is likely, and the protein shown is translated from the DNA. This rearrangement joins TRDV2 to TRDJ1, with 9 nucleotides matching TRDD3. The CDR3 loop spans 18 amino acids. CDR1 is GEAIGNYY and CDR2 is EKD in the germline V gene. Trimming removed 5 bases from V and 0 bases from J; junction bases left unmatched: 15. CDR3 DNA: TGTGCCTGTGGCGACGTAGAGGGGATACGCAAGAACACCGATAAACTCATCTTT. Encoded protein: CACGDVEGIRKNTDKLIF.

About this clone itself: A much larger clone differs from this one at a single base, so this may be a read error. CDR3 residues: CALGERPLDWGIRYADKLIF. The CDR3 nucleotides read TGTGCTCTTGGGGAAAGGCCCTTAGACTGGGGGATACGTTACGCCGATAAACTCATCTTT. The rearrangement joins TRDV1 to TRDJ1, with 13 nucleotides matching TRDD3. With V trimmed by 2 bases and J by 3 bases, 15 bases remained unmatched. The CDR3 contains 20 residues. Germline V gives CDR1 TSWWSYY, CDR2 QGS.

Note on this clone: TCRdb has a much larger clone's protein, which differs at residue 12 from the translation of this DNA, likely because of a read error; what is shown is the protein translated from the DNA. This rearrangement joins TRDV2 to TRDJ1, with 7 bases that match TRDD2. Per the germline V gene, CDR1 is GEAIGNYY and CDR2 is EKD. V was pared by 2 bases and J by 2 bases, with 19 bases of the junction left unmatched. There are 19 residues in the CDR3. CDR3 DNA sequence: TGTGCCTGTGACAGCCTTGACTTTCCTACACTGAGGGATACCGATAAACTCATCTTT. This translates into CACDSLDFPTLRDTDKLIF.

Concerning this clone itself: This probably arose from a read error, given a far larger clone one base away. The same CDR3 is also encoded by other DNA sequences in this sample. J is TRDJ3 and V is TRDV2; 11 bases fit TRDD3. Germline V gene data show CDR1 as GEAIGNYY and CDR2 as EKD. This CDR3 is 22 amino acids long. Unmatched junction bases numbered 12, after V lost 0 bases and J lost 0 bases. CDR3 nucleotide sequence: TGTGCCTGTGACACCGGATTCCTGGGGGATACTGGCGGCTCCTGGGACACCCGACAGATGTTTTTC. It encodes CACDTGFLGDTGGSWDTRQMFF.

As concerns this clone: The protein held in TCRdb is that of a much larger clone and does not match this DNA's translation at residue 4, likely because of a read error; the protein shown is translated from the DNA. The rearrangement uses TRDV2 and TRDJ3; the match to TRDD3 covers 12 bases. This CDR3 region has 21 residues. The V gene end was trimmed by 5 bases and the J gene end by 0 bases; junction bases not matched to a gene: 13. The germline V gene encodes CDR1 GEAIGNYY and CDR2 EKD. Written as DNA, the CDR3 is TGTGCCTGTGGGGAAGCTGGGGGATACGGCAGGAGCTCCTGGGACACCCGACAGATGTTTTTC. Its translation is CACGEAGGYGRSSWDTRQMFF.

For this clone: TCRdb's protein for this DNA is that of a much larger clone and differs from the translation at residue 3, likely a read error; the protein shown is the DNA translation. V gene TRDV2 combines with J gene TRDJ1; a possible D gene is TRDD3 (6 bases). The CDR3 has 21 residues. Germline V gene lookup returns CDR1 GEAIGNYY and CDR2 EKD. Here the CDR3 DNA reads TGTGCCCGTGACACCGTCCCTGGTACTGGGACATACCCCCGGGGCACCGATAAACTCATCTTT. Its protein is CARDTVPGTGTYPRGTDKLIF.

This clone has just a few counts. Given a far larger clone just one base away, this is likely a sequencing read error. Distinct nucleotide sequences in the sample also encode this CDR3. This sequence joins TRDV2 and TRDJ1; 8 bases are shared with TRDD3. The CDR3 loop spans 19 amino acids. Germline values: CDR1 GEAIGNYY, CDR2 EKD. Trimming at V came to 1 base and at J to 0 bases, leaving 15 bases not matched to a gene. The CDR3: CACDTVLGDTKGHTDKLIF. As DNA, the CDR3 is TGTGCCTGTGACACTGTTCTGGGGGACACGAAGGGCCACACCGATAAACTCATCTTT.

This clone showed up just a few times. TCRdb shows a much larger clone's protein in place of this DNA's translation, and the two differ at residue 15, likely through a read error; the protein shown is translated from the DNA. The chain uses TRDV2 and TRDJ1, with TRDD3 identical over 13 bases. The CDR3 extends over 18 amino acids. Germline lookup yields CDR1 GEAIGNYY and CDR2 EKD. Trimming cost V 1 base and J 11 bases; bases outside gene matches: 18. This chain's CDR3 is CACDTVLPRDWGIRELIF. Here the CDR3 DNA reads TGTGCCTGTGACACTGTCCTTCCTCGGGACTGGGGGATACGCGAGCTCATCTTT.

This clone was seen more than once but under ten times. This DNA's translation differs at residue 4 from TCRdb's protein, which comes from a much larger clone; a read error is likely, and the protein shown is translated from the DNA. V and J are TRDV2 and TRDJ1, with D possibly being TRDD3 (6 bases). The CDR3 runs to 17 residues. V lost 3 bases to trimming and J lost 0 bases, with 19 bases between them. Germline lookup yields CDR1 GEAIGNYY and CDR2 EKD. This CDR3 is CACDPLGDGLDTDKLIF. Written as DNA, the CDR3 is TGTGCCTGTGACCCCCTAGGGGATGGGCTCGACACCGATAAACTCATCTTT.

On this clone itself: The protein TCRdb lists belongs to a much larger clone and differs from this DNA's translation at residue 7, which points to a read error; the protein shown is made from the DNA. This chain links TRDV2 with TRDJ1; TRDD3 agrees at 12 bases. This CDR3 has 18 residues. Germline-derived CDR1 and CDR2 are GEAIGNYY and EKD. V lost 2 bases and J lost 2; bases outside the gene matches: 11. The CDR3 here is CACDILAGGYGRTDKLIF. Written as DNA, the CDR3 is TGTGCCTGTGACATTCTCGCTGGGGGATACGGTCGGACCGATAAACTCATCTTT.

This clone was counted a few times. A read error may explain this, as a much larger clone is one base away. Other nucleotide sequences from this sample produce the same CDR3. The rearrangement links TRDV2 to TRDJ1, with D maybe TRDD3 (6 bases). The CDR3 is 16 amino acids. From germline, CDR1 is GEAIGNYY and CDR2 EKD. Trimming took 4 bases from V and 0 from J, leaving 17 bases between them. The CDR3 DNA reads as TGTGCCTGTGAGCGACTGGGCGATATAAACACCGATAAACTCATCTTT. It is translated as CACERLGDINTDKLIF.

Of note for this clone: A far larger clone is one base from this, pointing to a likely read error. J is TRDJ3 and V is TRDV2; 11 positions match TRDD3. CDR3 length equals 22 residues. Germline V lookup: CDR1 GEAIGNYY, CDR2 EKD. CDR3 sequence: CACDTGFLGDTGGSWDTRLMFF. The CDR3 region has the DNA TGTGCCTGTGACACCGGGTTCCTGGGGGATACTGGCGGCTCCTGGGACACCCGACTGATGTTTTTC.

Points on this clone: TCRdb pairs this DNA with a much larger clone's protein that differs at residue 11, likely a read error; the protein shown was translated from the DNA. The V and J genes are TRDV2 and TRDJ1; 10 bases line up with TRDD3. The trim removed 1 base at V and 11 bases at J, leaving 21 bases unmatched. This CDR3 region has 18 residues. CDR1 and CDR2 (germline): GEAIGNYY, EKD. The CDR3 protein is CACDTVLPRDRGIRGLIF. In DNA, the CDR3 is TGTGCCTGTGACACTGTCCTTCCTCGGGACCGGGGGATACGCGGGCTCATCTTT.